These T cell receptor beta chains were read from a single sample in a study of blood T cell repertoires in COVID-19. The repertoire was sequenced with immunoSEQ multiplex PCR; TCRdb's copy has only in-frame clones and lacks some. The sample includes 200,000 to 250,000 clones, roughly 90% seen only once; the top ten take around 2.9%. The specimen was peripheral blood. The receptors stem from a woman aged 55 to 70 with acute or convalescent COVID-19. Both conserved end residues are part of each CDR3. Each record gives: D gene, V gene, clone size, J gene, CDR3 protein, CDR3 DNA. D genes are given only for firm matches. Part of the rows lack a size; the others show once, few, many or a class for expanded clones.

D: TRBD1; V: TRBV19; size: once; J: TRBJ1-1; CDR3: CASSVTGMNTEAFF; DNA: TGTGCCAGTAGCGTGACAGGGATGAACACTGAAGCTTTCTTT
D: TRBD1; V: TRBV7-9; size: NA; J: TRBJ1-1; CDR3: CASSPRQGKPGTEAFF; DNA: TGTGCCAGCAGCCCCCGACAGGGAAAACCGGGCACTGAAGCTTTCTTT
D: TRBD2; V: TRBV11-3; size: once; J: TRBJ2-5; CDR3: CASSLGAAGGETQYF; DNA: TGTGCCAGCAGCTTAGGGGCAGCGGGAGGGGAGACCCAGTACTTC
D: NA; V: TRBV10-3; size: NA; J: TRBJ2-3; CDR3: CAIRGTVDTQYF; DNA: TGTGCCATCAGAGGGACTGTGGATACGCAGTATTTT
D: TRBD1; V: TRBV5-1; size: NA; J: TRBJ2-5; CDR3: CASSIRDRVISQYF; DNA: TGCGCCAGCAGCATCCGGGACAGGGTAATATCCCAGTACTTC
D: TRBD2; V: TRBV19; size: NA; J: TRBJ2-7; CDR3: CASSMASGRAYEQYF; DNA: TGTGCCAGTAGTATGGCAAGCGGGAGGGCCTACGAGCAGTACTTC
D: TRBD1; V: TRBV7-9; size: NA; J: TRBJ2-4; CDR3: CASSHTGTANIQYF; DNA: TGTGCCAGCAGCCATACCGGGACAGCGAACATTCAGTACTTC
D: NA; V: TRBV29-1; size: NA; J: TRBJ2-5; CDR3: CSVGGGGETQYF; DNA: TGCAGCGTGGGAGGAGGAGGAGAGACCCAGTACTTC
D: NA; V: TRBV7-9; size: NA; J: TRBJ2-3; CDR3: CASSLGGQDTQYF; DNA: TGTGCCAGCAGCTTAGGGGGCCAAGATACGCAGTATTTT
D: NA; V: TRBV5-1; size: NA; J: TRBJ1-1; CDR3: CASRADNRDTEAFF; DNA: TGCGCCAGCAGGGCCGACAATCGAGACACTGAAGCTTTCTTT
D: NA; V: TRBV14; size: NA; J: TRBJ1-4; CDR3: CASSQNRGNEKLFF; DNA: TGTGCCAGCAGCCAAAACCGGGGGAATGAAAAACTGTTTTTT
D: TRBD2; V: TRBV18; size: NA; J: TRBJ2-1; CDR3: CASSPGLAGKGNNEQFF; DNA: TGTGCCAGCTCACCGGGGCTAGCGGGGAAGGGTAACAATGAGCAGTTCTTC
D: NA; V: TRBV7-9; size: NA; J: TRBJ1-6; CDR3: CASSLDINSPLHF; DNA: TGTGCCAGCAGCTTAGACATTAATTCACCCCTCCACTTT
D: TRBD1; V: TRBV28; size: NA; J: TRBJ1-2; CDR3: CASSPGGAVGYGYTF; DNA: TGTGCCAGCAGTCCAGGGGGCGCCGTGGGCTATGGCTACACCTTC
D: NA; V: TRBV14; size: NA; J: TRBJ2-5; CDR3: CASSRLRGPVEETQYF; DNA: TGTGCCAGCAGCCGACTCAGGGGTCCGGTCGAAGAGACCCAGTACTTC
D: NA; V: TRBV9; size: NA; J: TRBJ1-2; CDR3: CASSVTTGSSGYTF; DNA: TGTGCCAGCAGCGTAACTACAGGGAGTAGTGGCTACACCTTC
D: NA; V: TRBV3-1/TRBV3-2; size: NA; J: TRBJ1-4; CDR3: CASSQGAGLNEKLFF; DNA: TGTGCCAGCAGCCAGGGGGCAGGCCTTAATGAAAAACTGTTTTTT
D: NA; V: TRBV10-2; size: once; J: TRBJ1-2; CDR3: CASSPQGLYGYTF; DNA: TGCGCCAGCAGTCCCCAGGGTCTCTATGGCTACACCTTC
D: TRBD2; V: TRBV18; size: NA; J: TRBJ2-3; CDR3: CASSPRTSGTDTQYF; DNA: TGTGCCAGCTCACCACGGACTAGCGGCACAGATACGCAGTATTTT
D: NA; V: TRBV18; size: NA; J: TRBJ1-2; CDR3: CASSTRNPGVGGYTF; DNA: TGTGCCAGCTCAACGAGGAATCCAGGGGTCGGGGGCTACACCTTC
D: TRBD1; V: TRBV4-3; size: once; J: TRBJ1-3; CDR3: CASSPGQFSGNTIYF; DNA: TGCGCCAGCAGCCCGGGACAGTTCTCTGGAAACACCATATATTTT
D: NA; V: TRBV7-2; size: NA; J: TRBJ1-3; CDR3: CASSTQTGFFSGNTIYF; DNA: TGTGCCAGCAGCACCCAGACAGGCTTTTTCTCTGGAAACACCATATATTTT
D: TRBD2; V: TRBV7-2; size: NA; J: TRBJ2-2; CDR3: CASSLTSGRAAGELFF; DNA: TGTGCCAGCAGCCTGACTAGCGGGAGGGCGGCCGGGGAGCTGTTTTTT
D: NA; V: TRBV7-3; size: NA; J: TRBJ1-1; CDR3: CASSPGGGGRNTEAFF; DNA: TGTGCCAGCAGCCCCGGGGGGGGTGGTAGGAACACTGAAGCTTTCTTT